These 30 T cell receptor beta chains share one sample of origin, sequenced in a study of Graves' ophthalmopathy and Graves' hyperthyroidism. RNA transcripts were the source from which TCR beta CDR3 regions were amplified. The first round was an RT-PCR with HTBI primers, and the second round was a multiplex PCR. One entry per CDR3 protein results from TCRdb running MiXCR on the multiplex PCR reads. The sample carries over a million distinct CDR3 sequences, about 38% recorded once. The sequenced material came from peripheral blood or thyroid tissue (not recorded which). These receptors were collected from an adult man with Graves' hyperthyroidism.

The rearrangement joins TRBV4-1 to TRBJ1-3, with no clear D. The CDR3 is 16 residues long. Between the trimmed V and J ends, which lost 4 bases and 4 bases, there was a span of 17 bases. Germline CDR1 and CDR2: MGHRA and YSYEKL. For the CDR3, the DNA is TGCGCCAGCAGCCCGCAAACCGGGGTTGTGGGAAACACCATATATTTT. Its protein product is CASSPQTGVVGNTIYF.

This clonotype has ten or more counts. This chain connects TRBV7-2 to TRBJ2-7, with TRBD1 matching 9 bases. V shed 3 bases, J shed 5 bases, and the junction held 5 bases outside the gene matches. In germline, CDR1 is SGHTA, CDR2 FQGNSA. This CDR3 comprises 14 residues. The CDR3 spells CASSFLRQGDEQYF. CDR3 bases: TGTGCCAGCAGCTTTTTGAGACAGGGGGACGAGCAGTACTTC.

J is TRBJ2-7 and V is TRBV4-3; D may be TRBD1 or TRBD2 (5 bases each). V was pared by 4 bases and J by 6 bases, with 16 bases between. CDR1 is LGHNA, CDR2 YSLEER, per germline. The CDR3 length is 14 residues. CDR3 DNA sequence: TGCGCCAGCAGCCCTGGGAACTTTGGGGGCGAGCAGTACTTC. This encodes CASSPGNFGGEQYF.

As for this clonotype: The junction departs from germline at one end; a sequencing error may be responsible. This chain joins TRBV7-2 and TRBJ2-7, with D perhaps TRBD1 or TRBD2 (5 bases each). CDR1 SGHTA and CDR2 FQGNSA come from the germline V gene. The CDR3 spans 17 residues. This CDR3 is CASSLGVTGARMGEQHF. CDR3 nucleotides: TGTGCCAGCAGCTTAGGAGTGACCGGGGCGAGGATGGGGGAGCAGCACTTC. The full variable domain, in which reference TRBV7-2 and TRBJ2-7 provide the parts outside the CDR3, is GAGVSQSPSNKVTEKGKDVELRCDPISGHTALYWYRQSLGQGLEFLIYFQGNSAPDKSGLPSDRFSAERTGGSVSTLTIQRTQQEDSAVYLCASSLGVTGARMGEQHFGPGTRLTVT.

There are a few counts of this clonotype. The rearrangement uses TRBV27 and TRBJ2-7, with D hard to call. The length of the CDR3 is 13 residues. Germline-derived CDR1 and CDR2 are MNHEY and SMNVEV (reference sequence). Trimming removed 8 bases from V and 2 bases from J, with 13 bases in between. The CDR3 coding sequence is TGTGCCAGCCGACGACGGCTAGCCTACGAGCAGTACTTC. Protein: CASRRRLAYEQYF.

This clonotype has only a few counts. At one end the junction does not follow the germline gene, possibly because of a read error. The V and J genes are TRBV10-3 and TRBJ1-6; TRBD1 matches at 8 bases. Germline V gives CDR1 ENHRY, CDR2 SYGVKD. There are 14 residues in the CDR3. The CDR3 DNA reads as TGTGCCAGCAGTGTTACAGGGGGGAATTCACCCCTCCACTTT. Amino acid sequence: CASSVTGGNSPLHF.

This clonotype showed up just a few times. This chain joins TRBV20-1 and TRBJ2-5; D gene ambiguous. Germline lookup yields CDR1 DFQATT and CDR2 SNEGSKA (reference sequence). The CDR3 runs to 11 residues. Between the trimmed V and J ends, which lost 6 bases and 2 bases, there was a span of 7 bases. The CDR3 DNA reads TGCAGTGCCTGGCGGCAAGAGACCCAGTACTTC. Its protein product is CSAWRQETQYF.

In this sample, this clonotype turned up a few times. This rearrangement joins TRBV4-1 to TRBJ2-5, with D possibly TRBD1 on 5 matching bases. Trimming stripped 0 bases from V and 1 base from J, with 9 bases between. CDR1 is MGHRA and CDR2 is YSYEKL in the germline V gene. The CDR3 runs to 15 residues. CDR3 in amino acids: CASSQETATQETQYF. The CDR3 DNA is TGCGCCAGCAGCCAAGAGACAGCGACCCAAGAGACCCAGTACTTC.

This clonotype was seen repeatedly, ten times or more. The chain uses TRBV5-1 and TRBJ2-6; the D is unclear. Per the germline V gene, CDR1 is SGHRS and CDR2 is YFSETQ. V was cut by 4 bases and J by 0 bases, with 8 bases left in between. The length of the CDR3 is 15 residues. CDR3 sequence reads: CASSRALSGANVLTF. The CDR3 DNA follows: TGCGCCAGCAGCCGGGCCCTCTCTGGGGCCAACGTCCTGACTTTC. Full variable domain (outside the CDR3, taken from reference TRBV5-1 and TRBJ2-6): KAGVTQTPRYLIKTRGQQVTLSCSPISGHRSVSWYQQTPGQGLQFLFEYFSETQRNKGNFPGRFSGRQFSNSRSEMNVSTLELGDSALYLCASSRALSGANVLTFGAGSRLTVL.

Concerning this clonotype: Likely a read error: the CDR3 ends without its conserved phenylalanine or tryptophan. The chain has TRBV12-3 or TRBV12-4 and TRBJ1-2; D is ambiguous. The CDR3 loop spans 13 amino acids. Trimming cost V 1 base and J 1 base, with 4 bases left between them. CDR3 sequence: CASSLGVNYGYTS. DNA of the CDR3: TGTGCCAGCAGTTTAGGAGTTAACTATGGCTACACCTCC.

This clonotype was picked up many times. The CDR3 sequence is CSVDQGATWNEKLFF. The CDR3 DNA reads as TGCAGCGTTGATCAGGGGGCGACGTGGAATGAAAAACTGTTTTTT. This chain links TRBV29-1 with TRBJ1-4; 8 bases align to TRBD1. The CDR3 consists of 15 residues. Looked up from germline, CDR1 is SQVTM and CDR2 is ANQGSEA. V gave up 3 bases and J gave up 5 bases; unmatched junction bases: 8.

This clonotype was seen ten or more times. V gene TRBV19 combines with J gene TRBJ2-7; 9 bases fit TRBD2. The trim removed 10 bases at V and 0 bases at J, leaving 10 bases unmatched. The CDR3 extends over 15 amino acids. Looked up from germline, CDR1 is LNHDA and CDR2 is SQIVND (reference sequence). The CDR3 DNA reads TGTGCCACCGAGACCGGGACTAGCAGCTCCTACGAGCAGTACTTC. As protein: CATETGTSSSYEQYF.

The chain uses TRBV29-1 and TRBJ1-1, with D unclear. CDR1 and CDR2 from the germline V gene are SQVTM and ANQGSEA. Trimming shortened V by 8 bases and J by 0 bases, and 10 bases separated the two germline ends. The CDR3 loop spans 12 amino acids. CDR3 sequence reads: CSLGFVNTEAFF. CDR3 nucleotide sequence: TGCAGCTTGGGATTCGTGAACACTGAAGCTTTCTTT.

This clonotype was found many times. The chain couples TRBV15 to TRBJ1-6; tentatively, D is TRBD1 (6 bases). The V gene lost 1 base and the J gene lost 5 bases, with 6 bases spanning the gap. Germline lookup yields CDR1 LNHNV and CDR2 YYDKDF (reference sequence). This CDR3 has 14 amino acids. The CDR3 region is CATSRGTDNSPLHF. CDR3 coding DNA: TGTGCCACCAGCAGAGGGACAGATAATTCACCCCTCCACTTT.

The sample holds one count of this clonotype. The rearrangement uses TRBV25-1 and TRBJ2-2, with D unresolved. Per germline, CDR1 MGHDK and CDR2 SYGVNS. There are 14 residues in the CDR3. Trimming cost V 6 bases and J 4 bases, with 12 bases left between them. The CDR3 reads CASSVQPPTGELFF. Here the CDR3 DNA reads TGTGCCAGCAGCGTTCAGCCTCCCACCGGGGAGCTGTTTTTT. Drawing the rest from reference TRBV25-1 and TRBJ2-2, the complete variable domain is EADIYQTPRYLVIGTGKKITLECSQTMGHDKMYWYQQDPGMELHLIHYSYGVNSTEKGDLSSESTVSRIRTEHFPLTLESARPSHTSQYLCASSVQPPTGELFFGEGSRLTVL.

This clonotype was recorded a few times. This rearrangement joins TRBV10-3 to TRBJ1-1, with D tentatively TRBD1 (5 bases). The length of the CDR3 is 15 residues. The ends were cut back, 4 bases at V and 1 base at J, with 13 bases in the middle. Germline CDR1 ENHRY, CDR2 SYGVKD. CDR3 in DNA: TGTGCCATCAGTGCAGGGTTGGGTGGGAACACTGAAGCTTTCTTT. Protein: CAISAGLGGNTEAFF.

The rearrangement uses TRBV12-3 or TRBV12-4 and TRBJ1-1; 8 nucleotides line up with TRBD1. V shed 5 bases and J 0 bases; nucleotides not matched to a gene: 5. This CDR3 contains 15 residues. The CDR3 sequence is CASSLGQVVNTEAFF. The CDR3, as DNA: TGTGCCAGCAGTCTGGGACAGGTTGTGAACACTGAAGCTTTCTTT.

Ten or more counts support this clonotype. The V and J genes are TRBV7-3 and TRBJ2-6; 8 bases are a match to TRBD1. This CDR3 region has 16 residues. Germline V gene sequence: CDR1 SGHTA, CDR2 FQGTGA. V lost 2 bases and J lost 4; bases outside the gene matches: 4. The CDR3 region is CASSLSGGKGANVLTF. DNA for the CDR3: TGTGCCAGCAGCTTATCAGGGGGCAAAGGGGCCAACGTCCTGACTTTC.

This clonotype has a count of ten or more. The rearrangement links TRBV12-3 or TRBV12-4 to TRBJ2-5; a possible D gene is TRBD2 (5 bases). CDR3 size: 13 residues. The V and J ends lost 6 bases and 1 base respectively, with 9 bases between them. CDR3 residues: CASSLATQETQYF. In DNA form, the CDR3 reads TGTGCCAGCAGCCTAGCAACCCAAGAGACCCAGTACTTC.

This clonotype was seen repeatedly, ten times or more. The CDR3: CATQDRVLTEAFF. Written as DNA, the CDR3 is TGTGCCACCCAAGACAGGGTTCTCACTGAAGCTTTCTTT. V usage is TRBV19 and J usage is TRBJ1-1, with 7 bases lining up with TRBD1. The junction had 9 bases not matched to a gene; V was cut back by 10 bases and J by 4 bases. This CDR3 comprises 13 residues. The germline V gene has CDR1 LNHDA and CDR2 SQIVND (reference sequence).

This clonotype appeared many times. V gene TRBV29-1 combines with J gene TRBJ2-7; D may correspond to TRBD1 or TRBD2 (5 bases each). The CDR3 covers 16 residues. The germline V gene has CDR1 SQVTM and CDR2 ANQGSEA. Trimming stripped 5 bases from V and 3 bases from J, with 23 bases between. The CDR3 spells CSVSLRGPDTSYEQYF. DNA of the CDR3: TGCAGCGTTTCTCTTAGGGGACCAGATACCAGCTACGAGCAGTACTTC.

This chain's CDR3 is CASSLEAGLTQYYEQYF. For the CDR3, the DNA is TGTGCCAGCAGCTTAGAAGCGGGTCTCACCCAATACTACGAGCAGTACTTC. The chain uses TRBV11-2 and TRBJ2-7; tentative D call: TRBD2 (6 bases). Germline values: CDR1 SGHAT, CDR2 FQNNGV. This CDR3 spans 17 amino acids. The ends were cut back, 0 bases at V and 3 bases at J, with 18 bases in the middle.

At least ten counts were recorded for this clonotype. CDR3 loop: CASSERGGNQPQHF. CDR3 nucleotide sequence: TGTGCCAGCAGCGAGAGGGGGGGCAATCAGCCCCAGCATTTT. V usage is TRBV9 and J usage is TRBJ1-5, with D maybe TRBD1 (6 bases). CDR3 length: 14 residues. Trimming shortened V by 3 bases and J by 2 bases, and 9 bases separated the two germline ends. CDR1 is SGDLS and CDR2 is YYNGEE in the germline V gene.

In its sample, this clonotype was seen many times. The V gene is TRBV20-1, the J gene TRBJ1-2; possible D gene TRBD1, 6 bases. This CDR3 comprises 13 residues. Germline V lookup: CDR1 DFQATT, CDR2 SNEGSKA (reference sequence). Trimming removed 4 bases at V and 7 bases at J, with 16 bases between. This chain's CDR3 is CSAKFRTVGGYTF. The DNA of the CDR3 is TGCAGTGCTAAGTTCCGGACAGTCGGTGGCTACACCTTC.

Only a few counts were recorded for this clonotype. The chain employs TRBV15 and TRBJ2-5; D is perhaps TRBD1 or TRBD2 (5 bases each). Per germline, CDR1 LNHNV and CDR2 YYDKDF (reference sequence). V shed 1 base and J shed 2 bases, with 11 bases lying between them. This CDR3 comprises 15 residues. The CDR3, as DNA: TGTGCCACCAGCAGAGGAGGGACGGAGCAAGAGACCCAGTACTTC. This encodes CATSRGGTEQETQYF.

The V call is TRBV12-3 or TRBV12-4, the J call TRBJ2-5, with D perhaps assigned TRBD1 or TRBD2 (5 bases each). V lost 5 bases and J 5 bases, leaving 18 bases between the germline ends. The CDR3 is 15 residues long. CDR3 in DNA: TGTGCCAGCAGTCCGCCGAGGGGCGGCTTTGAGACCCAGTACTTC. It specifies CASSPPRGGFETQYF.

The CDR3 sequence: CASSKEARVNVLTF. The CDR3 coding sequence is TGTGCCAGTAGTAAAGAGGCCAGGGTAAACGTCCTGACTTTC. The chain uses TRBV19 and TRBJ2-6; tentative D call: TRBD1 (5 bases). The CDR3 is 14 residues long. V lost 4 bases and J lost 10, with 14 bases in between. Per germline, CDR1 LNHDA and CDR2 SQIVND (reference sequence).

This chain links TRBV7-2 with TRBJ2-3, with 8 positions matching TRBD2. The CDR3 extends over 16 amino acids. From germline, CDR1 is SGHTA and CDR2 FQGNSA. The V segment lost 3 bases and the J segment 11 bases; nucleotides outside the gene matches: 16. The CDR3 is CASSLYPKGGGPEQYF. The CDR3 DNA is TGTGCCAGCAGCTTGTACCCCAAGGGCGGGGGGCCAGAGCAGTATTTT.

This clonotype came up once. This chain uses TRBV6-6 with TRBJ1-1, with 9 bases fitting TRBD1. The CDR3 extends over 14 amino acids. With 7 bases clipped from V and 6 bases from J, the junction kept 9 bases outside the gene matches. CDR1 MNHNY and CDR2 SVGAGI come from the germline V gene (reference sequence). The CDR3 spells CASTSGQGPSEAFF. The CDR3 DNA reads TGTGCCAGCACCTCGGGACAGGGCCCTTCTGAAGCTTTCTTT.

The chain couples TRBV3-1 to TRBJ2-7, with 8 bases aligning to TRBD2. V was pared by 4 bases and J by 3 bases, with 5 bases of the junction left unmatched. There are 14 residues in the CDR3. CDR1 LGHDT and CDR2 YNNKEL come from the germline V gene (reference sequence). CDR3 residues: CASSRRAGVYEQYF. For the CDR3, the DNA is TGTGCCAGCAGCCGGCGAGCGGGGGTCTACGAGCAGTACTTC.